The entry below describes one T cell receptor (beta chain). The target antigen is unknown. The CDR3 sequence is 15 residues long. The V gene lost 3 bases and the J gene lost 5 bases, with 15 bases spanning the gap. Germline CDR1 SGDLS, CDR2 YYNGEE. The data derive from a study of OX40 agonist ivuxolimab in advanced cancers. Study-wide background: Ivuxolimab was delivered to patients intravenously every 2 weeks at doses spanning 0.01 to 10 mg/kg. In three patients, partial responses were observed, one with hepatocellular carcinoma and two with cutaneous melanoma. Study-level points and caveats: At 0.1 to 3.0 mg/kg and by week 6, clonal expansion occurred in CD4+ and CD8+ blood T cells.

Assay: immunoSEQ multiplex PCR; the TCRdb copy retains only in-frame clones and omits some. The sample includes 35,000 to 45,000 clones, 74% seen only once; the top ten take roughly 20%. The rearrangement links TRBV9 to TRBJ2-1; D may be TRBD2 (6 bases). The sequencing used CD4+ or CD8+ T cells sorted from blood, collected in a trial of the OX40 agonist ivuxolimab. This TCR was sampled from an adult with an advanced solid tumor such as melanoma, head and neck, liver or kidney cancer. The CDR3 DNA follows: TGTGCCAGCAGCGGGGGACTGACGATCGACAATGAGCAGTTCTTC. Residues: CASSGGLTIDNEQFF.